This T cell receptor (beta chain) came from a study of glioma-infiltrating T cells (dated by TCRdb to 2015 to 2016). Regarding the complete study: TCR alpha- and beta-chain repertoires were sequenced from glioma tissue, non-neoplastic brain tissue and matched peripheral blood mononuclear cells. To gauge divergence between tissue and blood T-cell populations, every tissue-infiltrating repertoire was compared against the peripheral blood repertoire from the same patient. The paired cohort was made up of three low-grade glioma patients, several primary glioblastoma patients and three non-glioma patients who contributed non-neoplastic brain tissue. Study-wide conclusions, independent of this receptor: Only a very small number of CDR3 sequences turned up in both tissue and blood, a result put down to high CDR3 diversity combined with limited sampling. In non-neoplastic patients, VJ-independent divergence between tissue and blood fell below expectation, whereas in all gliomas, and especially in low-grade gliomas, the divergence rose above expectation. Small numbers underpinned the group comparisons: several glioblastoma patients, three low-grade glioma patients and three non-neoplastic patients.

This clonotype was recorded many times. Its antigen is unknown. No qualities accompany the bases; no much larger clone lies one base away. TCR alpha and beta CDR3 regions were amplified with the iRepertoire nested amplicon-rescue multiplex PCR (arm-PCR) platform from RNA. The input for one-step reverse transcription and amplification was roughly 85-400 ng of either tissue mRNA or PBMC total RNA. Following bead purification, Illumina adapters were added through a secondary multiplex PCR, and the libraries were then gel-purified between 200 and 400 bp. Libraries carried internal 6-nucleotide barcodes used for demultiplexing. Libraries were sequenced on an Illumina MiSeq with 2x220 or 2x250 nucleotide paired-end reads. The authors' pipeline ran thus. Paired reads were merged with FLASH 1.2.11 and aligned to the GRCh37 human genome with BWA-MEM before extracting TRA and TRB reads. V and J assignment used an IMGT-derived reference of cassette sequences and CDR3 motifs that included pseudogenes. Three-frame translation of reads was performed, and productive CDR3s were defined as those with a C...FGXG motif and no stop codons. Unique combinations of V-J cassette pair and CDR3 amino acid sequence were defined as clonotypes. Filtering of reads was based on Hamming distance, with the threshold set by the sequence error rate of each sample in mapped regions. TCRdb took the public reads, trimmed them with fastp at Q25, ran MiXCR for clone calling and kept in-frame beta chains. A single entry per CDR3 protein holds the most common genes and DNA from its merged rows. The V and J calls and clone size are TCRdb's, not the authors'. A total of more than 90,000 distinct CDR3 sequences appear in this sample, 35% to 50% of them only once. 35% to 45% of the sample is held by the ten biggest clonotypes.

This TCR came from a human donor with low-grade glioma or glioblastoma, undergoing nonglioma brain surgery, or in good health (not recorded which). The sequencing input was glioma tissue, nonneoplastic brain tissue, or PBMCs (not recorded which).

CDR3 reads: CASSLTTSTYEQYF. The sequenced DNA: TGTGCCAGCAGCTTGACGACTAGTACCTACGAGCAGTACTTC. The chain uses TRBV7-8 and TRBJ2-7; TRBD2 is a weak D gene call, 6 bases matching. The germline V gene encodes CDR1 SGHVS and CDR2 FQNEAQ. Between the V and J ends, shortened by 3 bases and 2 bases respectively, the junction contains 11 bases. The CDR3 has 14 amino acids, counting the end cysteine and phenylalanine. Kept here is only the CDR3 DNA, which spans 42 bases and is read in frame from base 1.